This T cell receptor beta chain appears in the sequencing data of a study of Siglec-9 on CD8 T cells in melanoma. General observations from the study: In melanoma tumors, a Siglec-9-marked effector memory CD8+ subset reportedly appeared to accumulate.

Some clones are missing from TCRdb's copy, which holds only in-frame ones; the method was immunoSEQ multiplex PCR. The sample holds about 33,000 clones, about 86% seen once. Germline V gene sequence: CDR1 LNHDA, CDR2 SQIVND (reference sequence). Trimming stripped 0 bases from V and 0 bases from J, with 7 bases between. The CDR3 runs 15 residues. Details on this clone: Antigen: not known.

Sequencing used Siglec-9- CD8+ T cells sorted from blood. The TCR sequence derives from a human donor in good health. This rearrangement joins TRBV19 to TRBJ2-3; D unclear. CDR3 in DNA: TGTGCCAGTAGTATAGAAAAATCTAGCACAGATACGCAGTATTTT. Its protein is CASSIEKSSTDTQYF. Together with reference TRBV19 and TRBJ2-3, the CDR3 gives the full variable domain: DGGITQSPKYLFRKEGQNVTLSCEQNLNHDAMYWYRQDPGQGLRLIYYSQIVNDFQKGDIAEGYSVSREKKESFPLTVTSAQKNPTAFYLCASSIEKSSTDTQYFGPGTRLTVL.